The present TCR beta chain was sequenced within a study of cytomegalovirus exposure and HLA in healthy donors. Findings of the study overall: A few CMV-associated chains were confirmed in vitro to be specific for CMV antigens. A list of 150 to 200 TCR beta chains associated with cytomegalovirus was given. High specificity and sensitivity for cytomegalovirus status were reported for the classifier.

On this clone itself: Its antigen is as yet unknown.

The repertoire was sequenced with immunoSEQ multiplex PCR; TCRdb's copy has only in-frame clones and lacks some. The sample includes under 85,000 clones, around 94% seen only once; the top ten take roughly 2.1%. The CDR3 spans 14 residues. Trimming at V came to 4 bases and at J to 7 bases, leaving 4 bases not matched to a gene. Germline V gene data show CDR1 as SQVTM and CDR2 as ANQGSEA. The study drew the donors from its approximately 130-subject validation cohort, separate from the roughly 700-subject first cohort. This chain joins TRBV29-1 and TRBJ2-1; the match to TRBD2 covers 13 bases. The TCR sequence derives from a woman aged 18-35 years in good health and CMV-seronegative. Sequencing was performed on PBMCs. CDR3 in DNA: TGCAGCGTTGTGGGGACTAGCGGGACTAATGAGCAGTTCTTC. The encoded protein is CSVVGTSGTNEQFF.